The 27 T cell receptor beta chains given below trace back to one sample, sequenced in a study of blood T cell repertoires in COVID-19. Using immunoSEQ multiplex PCR, the repertoire was profiled, and TCRdb retains in-frame clones only, with some absent. The sample records a few hundred thousand clones, more than 85% being singletons. The sample taken for sequencing was peripheral blood. These receptors originate from a man in his 60s with acute or convalescent COVID-19.

This sequence joins TRBV29-1 and TRBJ2-1, with 8 bases matching TRBD1. CDR1 is SQVTM, CDR2 ANQGSEA, per germline. The length of the CDR3 is 17 residues. J was trimmed by 10 bases and V by 6 bases; bases with no gene match: 23. DNA of the CDR3: TGCAGCGTGCAGAGGGGGGCAGGGGGCTCCCCCTTCGAAGAGCAGTTCTTC. Its translation is CSVQRGAGGSPFEEQFF.

This chain connects TRBV5-1 to TRBJ1-2; possible D gene TRBD1, 5 bases. CDR1 SGHRS and CDR2 YFSETQ come from the germline V gene. V lost 0 bases and J 2 bases, leaving 11 bases between the germline ends. The CDR3 extends over 15 amino acids. The CDR3 is CASSLGQGLNYGYTF. In DNA form, the CDR3 reads TGCGCCAGCAGCTTGGGTCAGGGTTTAAACTATGGCTACACCTTC.

This clone was seen only once. The DNA for the CDR3 is TGTGCCAGCAGCTCGTCCGGGACAGCAGAGACCCAGTACTTC. It codes for CASSSSGTAETQYF. The chain is built from TRBV7-2 and TRBJ2-5, with 7 bases that match TRBD1. CDR1 SGHTA and CDR2 FQGNSA come from the germline V gene. There are 14 residues in the CDR3. After removal of 4 bases from V and 4 bases from J, the junction contained 6 bases not matched to a gene.

The V gene is TRBV19, the J gene TRBJ2-4; 10 nucleotides align to TRBD2. This CDR3 comprises 19 residues. V shed 3 bases, J shed 0 bases, and the junction held 11 bases outside the gene matches. Germline values: CDR1 LNHDA, CDR2 SQIVND (reference sequence). CDR3 residues: CASSISSAGGSLAKNIQYF. CDR3 sequence (DNA): TGTGCCAGTAGTATTTCGTCAGCGGGGGGGAGCCTAGCCAAAAACATTCAGTACTTC.

This clone was seen a handful of times. This chain uses TRBV18 with TRBJ2-5; TRBD2 matches at 11 bases. The V gene end was trimmed by 6 bases and the J gene end by 1 base; junction bases not matched to a gene: 10. Germline V gene lookup returns CDR1 KGHSH and CDR2 LQKENI. CDR3 length: 17 residues. CDR3 DNA sequence: TGTGCCAGCTCCCAGAACAAACTAGCGGGGGCCCAAGAGACCCAGTACTTC. Its protein product is CASSQNKLAGAQETQYF.

The chain links TRBV30 to TRBJ1-2, with 9 bases that match TRBD1. From germline, CDR1 is GTSNPN and CDR2 SVGIG (reference sequence). Germline trimming cut 5 bases from V and 1 base from J; bases unmatched to any gene: 5. This CDR3 has 14 residues. CDR3 amino acids: CAWRGQGLNYGYTF. Here the CDR3 DNA reads TGTGCCTGGCGGGGACAGGGCCTTAACTATGGCTACACCTTC.

This sequence joins TRBV15 and TRBJ2-2; D is possibly TRBD2 (5 bases). This CDR3 comprises 15 residues. Germline V CDR1 and CDR2: LNHNV, YYDKDF (reference sequence). The V end was cut by 6 bases, the J end by 4 bases, with 15 bases between. The CDR3: CATRGSGKVTGELFF. CDR3 nucleotides: TGTGCCACCAGAGGATCCGGGAAGGTCACCGGGGAGCTGTTTTTT.

The chain combines TRBV6-5 with TRBJ1-5; possible D gene TRBD1, 6 bases. This CDR3 region has 13 residues. Trimming left V 6 bases short and J 7 bases short, with 13 bases between. Germline CDR1 MNHEY, CDR2 SVGAGI. CDR3 protein: CASSRTETQPQHF. DNA of the CDR3: TGTGCCAGCAGCCGGACAGAGACGCAGCCCCAGCATTTT.

V gene TRBV5-1 combines with J gene TRBJ2-1; 8 bases map to TRBD2. The CDR3 is made up of 13 amino acids. Germline CDR1 SGHRS, CDR2 YFSETQ. V trimming: 5 bases; J trimming: 7 bases; junction bases outside the gene matches: 5. The CDR3 reads CASRPGGPNEQFF. The CDR3 coding sequence is TGCGCCAGCAGGCCGGGGGGGCCTAATGAGCAGTTCTTC.

The rearrangement links TRBV4-2 to TRBJ2-7, with D possibly matching TRBD2 (5 bases). Trimming removed 4 bases at V and 2 bases at J, with 15 bases between. CDR1 and CDR2 from the germline V gene are LGHNA and YNFKEQ. The CDR3 length is 15 residues. The CDR3 sequence: CASSPRFGGAYEQYF. CDR3 nucleotide sequence: TGTGCCAGCAGCCCTCGATTCGGAGGCGCCTACGAGCAGTACTTC.

This clone was recorded only once. The rearrangement links TRBV5-6 to TRBJ2-3, with D unresolved. Deletions cut 0 bases from V and 5 bases from J, with 4 bases between. The CDR3 sequence is 12 residues long. CDR1 and CDR2 (germline): SGHDT, YYEEEE. The CDR3 loop reads CASSLAGDTQYF. In DNA form, the CDR3 reads TGTGCCAGCAGCTTGGCGGGAGATACGCAGTATTTT.

The genes are TRBV4-3 and TRBJ2-1, with TRBD2 as a possible D gene (7 bases). The germline gives CDR1 LGHNA, CDR2 YSLEER. The CDR3 runs 17 residues. V gave up 1 base and J gave up 6 bases, with 19 bases separating them. The CDR3 sequence: CASSQGWRGPLGNEQFF. CDR3 in DNA: TGCGCCAGCAGCCAAGGGTGGCGGGGGCCGCTAGGCAATGAGCAGTTCTTC.

There are a few counts of this clone. The gene calls are TRBV9 and TRBJ2-7; D is ambiguous. The V and J ends lost 0 bases and 3 bases respectively, with 7 bases between them. Germline assignment: CDR1 SGDLS and CDR2 YYNGEE. CDR3 length: 13 residues. The CDR3 DNA follows: TGTGCCAGCAGCGTAGGGCAGAACTACGAGCAGTACTTC. Its translation: CASSVGQNYEQYF.

The chain is built from TRBV27 and TRBJ2-7; the match to TRBD1 covers 12 bases. This CDR3 spans 17 amino acids. Per germline, CDR1 MNHEY and CDR2 SMNVEV (reference sequence). The J segment lost 3 bases and the V segment lost 6 bases, leaving 12 bases of the junction unmatched. CDR3 nucleotides: TGTGCCAGCAGGGTTGAGATTGGGACAGGGGGCGTCTACGAGCAGTACTTC. It specifies CASRVEIGTGGVYEQYF.

V usage is TRBV18 and J usage is TRBJ2-3; 8 bases match TRBD2. The CDR3 covers 15 residues. The V gene end was trimmed by 8 bases and the J gene end by 3 bases; junction bases not matched to a gene: 10. Germline CDR1 reads KGHSH; CDR2 reads LQKENI. The CDR3 DNA sequence: TGTGCCAGCGCGGGGACTAGTTTGGGTACAGATACGCAGTATTTT. Its protein is CASAGTSLGTDTQYF.

This chain links TRBV30 with TRBJ1-1; 8 nucleotides line up with TRBD1. The CDR3 has 15 residues. Germline V gene lookup returns CDR1 GTSNPN and CDR2 SVGIG (reference sequence). Trimming at V came to 4 bases and at J to 5 bases, leaving 12 bases not matched to a gene. CDR3 loop: CAWNRNRDRTTEAFF. For the CDR3, the DNA is TGTGCCTGGAATAGAAACCGGGACAGGACTACTGAAGCTTTCTTT.

This chain links TRBV24-1 with TRBJ2-5; possibly TRBD2 for D (5 bases). CDR3 length equals 16 residues. The V end was cut by 4 bases, the J end by 1 base, with 15 bases between. Germline values: CDR1 KGHDR, CDR2 SFDVKD. CDR3 nucleotides: TGTGCCACCAGTGACCCGAGGGCAGGAACCCAAGAGACCCAGTACTTC. Translated: CATSDPRAGTQETQYF.

This clone was picked up one time. The chain links TRBV6-5 to TRBJ1-5, with TRBD1 matching over 9 bases. The CDR3 sequence is 15 residues long. Germline V gene data show CDR1 as MNHEY and CDR2 as SVGAGI. The J segment lost 6 bases and the V segment lost 5 bases, leaving 8 bases of the junction unmatched. The CDR3 DNA is TGTGCCAGCAGTCCGAGGACAGGGGTCGCTCAGCCCCAGCATTTT. It encodes CASSPRTGVAQPQHF.

The chain carries TRBV10-3 and TRBJ1-5; D is undetermined. The germline CDR1 and CDR2 sequences are ENHRY and SYGVKD. Trimming pared 10 bases from V and 9 bases from J, leaving 19 bases between. The CDR3 contains 13 residues. Here the CDR3 DNA reads TGTGCCACGTCTTGGGCTCACGGCCCGCCCCAGCATTTT. Protein product: CATSWAHGPPQHF.

V gene TRBV3-1 (or the pseudogene TRBV3-2) combines with J gene TRBJ1-3, with 8 bases matching TRBD1. The CDR3 totals 15 residues. Germline CDR1 reads LGHDT; CDR2 reads YNNKEL (reference sequence). Losses at the gene ends were 4 bases for V and 2 bases for J; bases not matched to a gene: 4. CDR3 nucleotide sequence: TGTGCCAGCAGCCCGGACAGGGTCCCTGGAAACACCATATATTTT. It is translated as CASSPDRVPGNTIYF.

This clone has a handful of counts. The V gene is TRBV10-3, the J gene TRBJ1-2, with D perhaps matching TRBD1 (5 bases). The CDR3 extends over 12 amino acids. From germline, CDR1 is ENHRY and CDR2 SYGVKD. Trimming cost V 6 bases and J 4 bases, with 9 bases left between them. The CDR3 here is CAISPGGYGYTF. DNA of the CDR3: TGTGCCATCAGCCCGGGGGGCTATGGCTACACCTTC.

The CDR3, as DNA: TGTGCCAGTAGTATCAGGGGCCAGGGCAGACCAACACAAGCTTTCTTT. Its translation: CASSIRGQGRPTQAFF. The V and J genes are TRBV19 and TRBJ1-1, with D perhaps matching TRBD1 (6 bases). This CDR3 spans 16 amino acids. Per germline, CDR1 LNHDA and CDR2 SQIVND (reference sequence). Trimming took off 3 bases at V and 9 bases at J, with 23 bases between the two ends.

This chain uses TRBV5-7 with TRBJ1-5, with 8 bases fitting TRBD1. TRBV5-7 is identified as an open reading frame with a role that is uncertain. The CDR3 runs 17 residues. Germline trimming cut 0 bases from V and 0 bases from J; bases unmatched to any gene: 5. The CDR3 nucleotides are TGTGCCAGCAGCTTGGCCAGGGGGCCTCATAGCAATCAGCCCCAGCATTTT. Translated, it gives CASSLARGPHSNQPQHF.

The chain combines TRBV5-1 with TRBJ1-2; TRBD1 matches at 8 bases. Germline loops: CDR1 SGHRS, CDR2 YFSETQ. With V trimmed by 0 bases and J by 8 bases, 6 bases remained unmatched. This CDR3 has 14 residues. The DNA of the CDR3 is TGCGCCAGCAGCTTGGAGGCAGGGGGCGTAGGCTACACCTTC. Its translation is CASSLEAGGVGYTF.

The V call is TRBV7-3, the J call TRBJ1-1, with D perhaps matching TRBD1 (6 bases). The CDR3 is made up of 16 amino acids. Germline CDR1 and CDR2: SGHTA and FQGTGA. V lost 4 bases and J 1 base, leaving 16 bases between the germline ends. The CDR3 reads CASSSSGVRGNTEAFF. In nucleotides, the CDR3 is TGTGCCAGCAGCTCCTCAGGAGTCAGGGGGAACACTGAAGCTTTCTTT.

This rearrangement joins TRBV7-3 to TRBJ2-5; 10 nucleotides line up with TRBD1. Trimming took 4 bases from V and 5 from J; bases not matched to a gene: 1. Germline values: CDR1 SGHTA, CDR2 FQGTGA. The CDR3 runs to 13 residues. The CDR3 sequence: CASSSGQGETQYF. In nucleotides, the CDR3 is TGTGCCAGCAGCTCGGGACAGGGGGAGACCCAGTACTTC.

The rearrangement joins TRBV28 to TRBJ1-6; no clear D gene. Looked up from germline, CDR1 is MDHEN and CDR2 is SYDVKM. The CDR3 consists of 16 residues. The ends were cut back, 7 bases at V and 8 bases at J, with 21 bases in the middle. CDR3 residues: CASILSGGKRDSPLHF. As DNA, the CDR3 is TGTGCCAGCATCCTAAGTGGAGGGAAAAGGGATTCACCCCTCCACTTT.